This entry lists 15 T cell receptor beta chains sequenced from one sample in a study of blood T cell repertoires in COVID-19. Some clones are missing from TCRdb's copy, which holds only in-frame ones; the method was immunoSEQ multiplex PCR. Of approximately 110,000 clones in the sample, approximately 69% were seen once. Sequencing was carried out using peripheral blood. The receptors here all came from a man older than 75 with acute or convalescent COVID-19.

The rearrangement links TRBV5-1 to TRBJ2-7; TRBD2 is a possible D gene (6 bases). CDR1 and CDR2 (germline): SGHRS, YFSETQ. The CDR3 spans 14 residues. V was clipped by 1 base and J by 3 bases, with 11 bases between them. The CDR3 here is CASSLKGAGYEQYF. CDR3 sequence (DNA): TGCGCCAGCAGCTTGAAGGGAGCGGGCTACGAGCAGTACTTC.

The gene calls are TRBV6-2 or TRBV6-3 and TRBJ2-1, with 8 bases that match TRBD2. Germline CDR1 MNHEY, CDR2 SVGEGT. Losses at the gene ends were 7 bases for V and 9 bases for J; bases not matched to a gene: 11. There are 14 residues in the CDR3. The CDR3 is CASTPQREIGEQFF. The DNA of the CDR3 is TGTGCCAGCACCCCACAGCGGGAGATAGGTGAGCAGTTCTTC.

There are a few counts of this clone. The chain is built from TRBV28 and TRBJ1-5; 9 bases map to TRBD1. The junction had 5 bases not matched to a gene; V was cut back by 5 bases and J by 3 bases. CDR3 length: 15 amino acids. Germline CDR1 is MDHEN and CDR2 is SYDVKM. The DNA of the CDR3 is TGTGCCAGCAGTGGGACAGGGCGGAACAATCAGCCCCAGCATTTT. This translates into CASSGTGRNNQPQHF.

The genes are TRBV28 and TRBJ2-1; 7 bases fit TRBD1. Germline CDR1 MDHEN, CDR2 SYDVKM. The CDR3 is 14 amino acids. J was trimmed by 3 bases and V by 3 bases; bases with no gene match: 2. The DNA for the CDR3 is TGTGCCAGCAGTTTGACAGGGAACTACAATGAGCAGTTCTTC. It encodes CASSLTGNYNEQFF. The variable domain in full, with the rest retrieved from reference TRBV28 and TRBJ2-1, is DVKVTQSSRYLVKRTGEKVFLECVQDMDHENMFWYRQDPGLGLRLIYFSYDVKMKEKGDIPEGYSVSREKKERFSLILESASTNQTSMYLCASSLTGNYNEQFFGPGTRLTVL.

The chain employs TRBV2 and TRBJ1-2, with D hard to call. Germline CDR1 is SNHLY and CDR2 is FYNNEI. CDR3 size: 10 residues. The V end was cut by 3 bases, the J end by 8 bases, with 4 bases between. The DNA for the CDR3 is TGTGCCAGCAGTGAGAGCGGCTACACCTTC. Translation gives CASSESGYTF.

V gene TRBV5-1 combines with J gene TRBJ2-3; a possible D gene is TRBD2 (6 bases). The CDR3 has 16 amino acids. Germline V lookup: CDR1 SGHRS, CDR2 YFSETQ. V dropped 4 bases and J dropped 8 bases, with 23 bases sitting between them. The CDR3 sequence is CASSLYRDSSTGTQYF. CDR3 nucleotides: TGCGCCAGCAGCCTCTACCGGGACTCCTCCACGGGTACGCAGTATTTT.

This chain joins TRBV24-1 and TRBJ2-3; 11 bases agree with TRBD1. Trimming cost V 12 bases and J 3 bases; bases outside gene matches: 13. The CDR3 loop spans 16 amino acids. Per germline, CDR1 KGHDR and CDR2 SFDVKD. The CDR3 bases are TGTGCCGTACACCAGGGGGACAGGGGGTCGACAGATACGCAGTATTTT. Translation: CAVHQGDRGSTDTQYF.

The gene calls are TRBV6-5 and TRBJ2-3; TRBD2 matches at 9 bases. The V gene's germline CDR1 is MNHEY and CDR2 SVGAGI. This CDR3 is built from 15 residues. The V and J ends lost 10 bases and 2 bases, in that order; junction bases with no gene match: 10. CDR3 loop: CATRTSALYTDTQYF. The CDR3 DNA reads TGTGCCACCCGGACTAGCGCTTTATACACAGATACGCAGTATTTT.

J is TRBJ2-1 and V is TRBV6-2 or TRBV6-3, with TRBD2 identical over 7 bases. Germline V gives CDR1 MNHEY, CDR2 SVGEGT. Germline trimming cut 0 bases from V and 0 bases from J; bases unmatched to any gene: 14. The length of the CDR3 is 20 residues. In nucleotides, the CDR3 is TGTGCCAGCAGTTACTCGACTACGGGTAGCGGGTACTCCTCCTACAATGAGCAGTTCTTC. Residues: CASSYSTTGSGYSSYNEQFF.

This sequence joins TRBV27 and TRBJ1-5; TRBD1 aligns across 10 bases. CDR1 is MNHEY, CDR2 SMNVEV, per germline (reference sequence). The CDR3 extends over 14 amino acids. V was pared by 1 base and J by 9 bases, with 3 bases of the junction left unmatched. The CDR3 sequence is CASSLLTGGGPQHF. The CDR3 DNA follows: TGTGCCAGCAGTTTATTGACAGGGGGCGGGCCCCAGCATTTT.

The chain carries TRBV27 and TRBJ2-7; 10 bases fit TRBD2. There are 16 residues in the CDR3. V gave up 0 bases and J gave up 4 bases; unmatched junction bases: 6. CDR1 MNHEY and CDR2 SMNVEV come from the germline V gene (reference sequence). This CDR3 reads CASSLSRGTSAYEQYF. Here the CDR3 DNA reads TGTGCCAGCAGTTTATCGCGGGGGACTAGCGCTTACGAGCAGTACTTC.

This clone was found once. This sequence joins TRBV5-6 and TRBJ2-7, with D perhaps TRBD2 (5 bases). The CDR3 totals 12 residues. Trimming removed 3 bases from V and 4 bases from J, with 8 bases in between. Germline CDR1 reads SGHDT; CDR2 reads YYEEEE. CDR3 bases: TGTGCCAGCAGCTACGGGGTTTACGAGCAGTACTTC. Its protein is CASSYGVYEQYF.

DNA for the CDR3: TGTGCCAGCAGTCCCGGCCCGGACAGGGTAACTGAAGCTTTCTTT. Residues: CASSPGPDRVTEAFF. The V call is TRBV6-4, the J call TRBJ1-1, with 8 bases aligning to TRBD1. This CDR3 comprises 15 residues. Trimming cost V 5 bases and J 5 bases; bases outside gene matches: 10. CDR1 and CDR2 from the germline V gene are MRHNA and SNTAGT.

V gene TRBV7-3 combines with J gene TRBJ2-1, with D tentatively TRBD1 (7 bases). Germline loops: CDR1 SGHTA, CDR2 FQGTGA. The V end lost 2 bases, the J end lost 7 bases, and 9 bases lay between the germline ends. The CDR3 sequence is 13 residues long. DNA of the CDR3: TGTGCCAGCAGCTTATCAGGGGGGAATGAGCAGTTCTTC. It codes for CASSLSGGNEQFF.

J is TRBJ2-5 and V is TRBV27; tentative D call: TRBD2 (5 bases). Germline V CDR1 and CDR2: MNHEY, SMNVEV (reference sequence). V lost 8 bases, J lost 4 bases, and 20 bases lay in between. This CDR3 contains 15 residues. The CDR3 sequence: CASGRAGRRLETQYF. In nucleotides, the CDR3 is TGTGCCAGCGGAAGGGCGGGCAGGCGGTTAGAGACCCAGTACTTC.